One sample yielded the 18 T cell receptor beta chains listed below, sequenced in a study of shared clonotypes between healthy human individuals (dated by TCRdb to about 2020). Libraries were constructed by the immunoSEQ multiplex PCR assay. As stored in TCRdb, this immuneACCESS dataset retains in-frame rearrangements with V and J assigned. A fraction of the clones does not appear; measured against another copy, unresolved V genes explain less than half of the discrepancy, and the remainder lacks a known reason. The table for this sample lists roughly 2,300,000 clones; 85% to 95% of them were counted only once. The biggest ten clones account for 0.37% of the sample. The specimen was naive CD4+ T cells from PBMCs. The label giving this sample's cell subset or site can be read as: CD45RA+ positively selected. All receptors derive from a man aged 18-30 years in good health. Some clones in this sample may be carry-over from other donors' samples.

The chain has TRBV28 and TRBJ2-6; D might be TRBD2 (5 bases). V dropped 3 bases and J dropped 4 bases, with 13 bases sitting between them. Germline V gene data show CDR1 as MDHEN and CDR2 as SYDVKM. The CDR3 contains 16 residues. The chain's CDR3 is CASSFGRPGGANVLTF. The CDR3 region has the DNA TGTGCCAGCAGTTTCGGACGGCCGGGGGGGGCCAACGTCCTGACTTTC.

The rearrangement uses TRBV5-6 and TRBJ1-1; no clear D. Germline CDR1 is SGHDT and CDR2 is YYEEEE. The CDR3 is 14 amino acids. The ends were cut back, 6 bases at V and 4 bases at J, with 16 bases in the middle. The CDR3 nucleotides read TGTGCCAGCACCACCGCGATTATGGGCACTGAAGCTTTCTTT. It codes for CASTTAIMGTEAFF.

In DNA form, the CDR3 reads TGTGCCAGCAGCTCCAAAGCACCCTCCTACAATGAGCAGTTCTTC. This gives the protein CASSSKAPSYNEQFF. The rearrangement uses TRBV5-4 and TRBJ2-1, with D hard to call. The ends were cut back, 3 bases at V and 0 bases at J, with 10 bases in the middle. The germline gives CDR1 SGHNT, CDR2 YYREEE (reference sequence). There are 15 residues in the CDR3.

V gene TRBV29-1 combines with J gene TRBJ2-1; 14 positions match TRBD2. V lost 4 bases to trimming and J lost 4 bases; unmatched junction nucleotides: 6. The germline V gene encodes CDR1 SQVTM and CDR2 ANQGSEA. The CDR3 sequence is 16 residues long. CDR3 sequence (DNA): TGCAGCGTTGGGCGGACTAGCGGGAGGACTTACAATGAGCAGTTCTTC. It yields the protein CSVGRTSGRTYNEQFF.

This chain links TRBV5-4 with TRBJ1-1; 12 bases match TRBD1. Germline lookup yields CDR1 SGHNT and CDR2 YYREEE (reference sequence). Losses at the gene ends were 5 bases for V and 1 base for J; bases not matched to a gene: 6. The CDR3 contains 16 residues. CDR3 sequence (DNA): TGTGCCAGCAGGGCCGGGACAGGGGGCAGGAACACTGAAGCTTTCTTT. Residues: CASRAGTGGRNTEAFF.

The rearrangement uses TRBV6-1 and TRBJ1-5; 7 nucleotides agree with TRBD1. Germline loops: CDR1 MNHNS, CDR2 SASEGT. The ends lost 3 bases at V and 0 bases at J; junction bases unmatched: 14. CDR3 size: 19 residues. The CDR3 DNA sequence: TGTGCCAGCAGTGAGTTGGGGGTAGGGGGCCACATTAGCAATCAGCCCCAGCATTTT. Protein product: CASSELGVGGHISNQPQHF.

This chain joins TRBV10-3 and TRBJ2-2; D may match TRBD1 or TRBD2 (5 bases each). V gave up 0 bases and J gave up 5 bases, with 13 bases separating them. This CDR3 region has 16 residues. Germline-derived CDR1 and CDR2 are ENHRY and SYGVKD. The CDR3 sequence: CAISESSGSRTGELFF. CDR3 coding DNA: TGTGCCATCAGTGAGTCCTCAGGGAGTCGAACCGGGGAGCTGTTTTTT.

The CDR3: CASREDWTTSGANVLTF. The CDR3 nucleotides are TGTGCCAGCAGGGAGGATTGGACCACTTCTGGGGCCAACGTCCTGACTTTC. This chain connects TRBV25-1 to TRBJ2-6, with a possible D match to TRBD2 (5 bases). Trimming took off 6 bases at V and 1 base at J, with 16 bases between the two ends. This CDR3 region has 17 residues. The germline V gene encodes CDR1 MGHDK and CDR2 SYGVNS.

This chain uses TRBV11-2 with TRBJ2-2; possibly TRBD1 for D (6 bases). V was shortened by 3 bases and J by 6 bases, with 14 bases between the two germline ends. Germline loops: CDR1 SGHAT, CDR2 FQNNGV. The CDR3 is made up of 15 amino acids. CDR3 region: CASSLLDRQSGELFF. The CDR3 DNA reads TGTGCCAGCAGCTTGTTGGACAGACAATCCGGGGAGCTGTTTTTT.

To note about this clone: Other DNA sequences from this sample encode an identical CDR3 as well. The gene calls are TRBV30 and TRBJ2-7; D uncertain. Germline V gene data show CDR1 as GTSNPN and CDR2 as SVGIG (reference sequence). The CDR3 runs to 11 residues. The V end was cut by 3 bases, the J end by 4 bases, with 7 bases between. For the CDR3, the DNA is TGTGCCTGGAGCGGTTATTACGAGCAGTACTTC. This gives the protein CAWSGYYEQYF.

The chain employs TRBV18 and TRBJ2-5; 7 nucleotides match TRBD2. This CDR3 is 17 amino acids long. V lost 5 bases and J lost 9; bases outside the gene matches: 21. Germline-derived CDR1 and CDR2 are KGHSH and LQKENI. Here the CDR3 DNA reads TGTGCCAGCTCAGAAGCGGGACGACTAGTCACTTCGGCGGCCCAGTACTTC. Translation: CASSEAGRLVTSAAQYF.

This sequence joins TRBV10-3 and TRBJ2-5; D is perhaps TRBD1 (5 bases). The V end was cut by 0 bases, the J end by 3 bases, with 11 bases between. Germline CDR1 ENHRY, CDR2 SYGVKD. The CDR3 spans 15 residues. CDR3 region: CAISESAGWKETQYF. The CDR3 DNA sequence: TGTGCCATCAGTGAGTCGGCAGGGTGGAAAGAGACCCAGTACTTC.

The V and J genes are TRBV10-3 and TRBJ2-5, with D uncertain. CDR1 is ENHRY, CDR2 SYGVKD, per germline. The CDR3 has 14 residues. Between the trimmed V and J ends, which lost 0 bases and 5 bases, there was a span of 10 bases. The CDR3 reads CAISESLYSETQYF. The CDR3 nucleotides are TGTGCCATCAGTGAGTCCCTCTATTCGGAGACCCAGTACTTC.

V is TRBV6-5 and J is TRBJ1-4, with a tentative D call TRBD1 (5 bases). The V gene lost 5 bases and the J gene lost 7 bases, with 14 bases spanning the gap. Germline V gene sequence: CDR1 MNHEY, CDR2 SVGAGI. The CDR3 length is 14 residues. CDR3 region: CASSIRWDGEKLFF. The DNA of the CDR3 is TGTGCCAGCAGTATACGATGGGACGGTGAAAAACTGTTTTTT.

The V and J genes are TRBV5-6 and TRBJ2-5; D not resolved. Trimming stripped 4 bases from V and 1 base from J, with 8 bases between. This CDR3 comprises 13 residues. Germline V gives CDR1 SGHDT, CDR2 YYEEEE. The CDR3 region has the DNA TGTGCCAGCAGCCAGACAAGCCAAGAGACCCAGTACTTC. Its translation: CASSQTSQETQYF.

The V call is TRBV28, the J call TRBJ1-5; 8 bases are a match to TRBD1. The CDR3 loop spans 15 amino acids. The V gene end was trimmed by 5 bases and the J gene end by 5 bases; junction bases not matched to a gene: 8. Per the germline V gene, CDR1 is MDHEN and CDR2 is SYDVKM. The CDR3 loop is CASSLGQGGHQPQHF. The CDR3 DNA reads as TGTGCCAGCAGTCTCGGACAGGGTGGCCATCAGCCCCAGCATTTT. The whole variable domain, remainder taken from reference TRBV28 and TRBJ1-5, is DVKVTQSSRYLVKRTGEKVFLECVQDMDHENMFWYRQDPGLGLRLIYFSYDVKMKEKGDIPEGYSVSREKKERFSLILESASTNQTSMYLCASSLGQGGHQPQHFGDGTRLSIL.

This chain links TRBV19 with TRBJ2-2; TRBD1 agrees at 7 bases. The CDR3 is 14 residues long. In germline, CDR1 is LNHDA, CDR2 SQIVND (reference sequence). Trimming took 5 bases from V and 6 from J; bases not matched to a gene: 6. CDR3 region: CASSYLQGPGELFF. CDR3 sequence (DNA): TGTGCCAGTAGTTACCTACAGGGGCCCGGGGAGCTGTTTTTT.

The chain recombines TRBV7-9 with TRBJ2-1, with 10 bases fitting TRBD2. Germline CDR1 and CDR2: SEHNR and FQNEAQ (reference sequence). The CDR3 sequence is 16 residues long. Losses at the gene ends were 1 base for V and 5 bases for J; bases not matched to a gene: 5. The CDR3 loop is CASSLEGTSANNEQFF. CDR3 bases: TGTGCCAGCAGCTTAGAGGGGACTAGCGCGAACAATGAGCAGTTCTTC. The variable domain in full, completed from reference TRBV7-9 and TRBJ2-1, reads DTGVSQNPRHKITKRGQNVTFRCDPISEHNRLYWYRQTLGQGPEFLTYFQNEAQLEKSRLLSDRFSAERPKGSFSTLEIQRTEQGDSAMYLCASSLEGTSANNEQFFGPGTRLTVL.